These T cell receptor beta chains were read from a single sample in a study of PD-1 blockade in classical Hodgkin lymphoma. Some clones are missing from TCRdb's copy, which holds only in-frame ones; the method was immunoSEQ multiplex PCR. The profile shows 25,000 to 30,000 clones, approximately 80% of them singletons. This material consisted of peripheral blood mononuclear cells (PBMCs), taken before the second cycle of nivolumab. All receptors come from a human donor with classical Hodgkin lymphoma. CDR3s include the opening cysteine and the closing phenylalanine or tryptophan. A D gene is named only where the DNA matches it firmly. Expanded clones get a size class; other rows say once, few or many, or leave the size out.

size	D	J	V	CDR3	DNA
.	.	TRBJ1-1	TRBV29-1	CSVDRLINTEAFF	TGCAGCGTTGATCGGCTTATTAACACTGAAGCTTTCTTT
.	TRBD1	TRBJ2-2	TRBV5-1	CASSLGGGLAGELFF	TGCGCCAGCAGCTTGGGAGGGGGCCTGGCCGGGGAGCTGTTTTTT
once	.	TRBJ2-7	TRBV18	CASSQGDYRYEQYF	TGTGCCAGCTCCCAGGGGGACTACCGATACGAGCAGTACTTC
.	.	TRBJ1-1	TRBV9	CASSVTDVNTEAFF	TGTGCCAGCAGCGTTACAGACGTGAACACTGAAGCTTTCTTT
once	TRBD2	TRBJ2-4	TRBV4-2	CASSQEGTSGQNIQYF	TGTGCCAGCAGCCAAGAGGGGACTAGCGGGCAAAACATTCAGTACTTC
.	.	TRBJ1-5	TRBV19	CASSIVRGVSDQPQHF	TGTGCCAGTAGTATTGTACGGGGGGTATCTGATCAGCCCCAGCATTTT
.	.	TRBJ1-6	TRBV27	CASSLRGGGTPLHF	TGTGCCAGCAGTTTAAGGGGGGGAGGGACACCCCTCCACTTT
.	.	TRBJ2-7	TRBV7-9	CASRAWGSREQYF	TGTGCCAGCAGAGCCTGGGGTTCCCGCGAGCAGTACTTC
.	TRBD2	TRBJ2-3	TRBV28	CASSRLAGGHGGTDTQYF	TGTGCCAGCAGTAGACTAGCGGGGGGACATGGAGGCACAGATACGCAGTATTTT
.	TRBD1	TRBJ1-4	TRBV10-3	CAISDPGQKNEKLFF	TGTGCCATCAGTGACCCGGGACAGAAGAATGAAAAACTGTTTTTT
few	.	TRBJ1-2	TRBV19	CASRQWGAEGYTF	TGTGCCAGTAGGCAATGGGGGGCGGAAGGCTACACCTTC
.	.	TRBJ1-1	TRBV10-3	CAISEIPQENTEAFF	TGTGCCATCAGTGAAATTCCACAGGAGAACACTGAAGCTTTCTTT
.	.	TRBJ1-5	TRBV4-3	CASSQVTGSNQPQHF	TGCGCCAGCAGCCAAGTGACGGGTAGCAATCAGCCCCAGCATTTT
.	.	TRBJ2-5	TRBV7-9	CASSLDADQETQYF	TGTGCCAGCAGCTTAGACGCAGACCAAGAGACCCAGTACTTC
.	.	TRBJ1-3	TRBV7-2	CASSPQSSGNTIYF	TGTGCCAGCAGCCCCCAGAGCTCTGGAAACACCATATATTTT
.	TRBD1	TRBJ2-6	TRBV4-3	CASSQAWGRGFFLANVLTF	TGCGCCAGCAGCCAAGCGTGGGGCAGGGGGTTTTTTTTGGCCAACGTCCTGACTTTC
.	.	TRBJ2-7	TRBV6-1	CASSEWNGGEQYF	TGTGCCAGCAGTGAATGGAATGGGGGAGAGCAGTACTTC
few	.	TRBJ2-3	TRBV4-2	CASSQDVVGGARTDTQYF	TGTGCCAGCAGCCAAGATGTAGTTGGGGGGGCCCGAACGGATACGCAGTATTTT
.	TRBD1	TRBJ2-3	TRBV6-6	CASNGQVSTDTQYF	TGTGCCAGCAACGGACAGGTTAGCACAGATACGCAGTATTTT
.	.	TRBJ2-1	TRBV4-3	CASSQEDGLYNEQFF	TGCGCCAGCAGCCAAGAGGACGGACTCTACAATGAGCAGTTCTTC
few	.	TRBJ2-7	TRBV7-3	CASSSTPGLAEQYF	TGTGCCAGCAGCTCAACGCCCGGCCTCGCAGAGCAGTACTTC
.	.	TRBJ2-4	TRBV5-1	CASSFGSQNIQYF	TGCGCCAGCAGCTTCGGATCCCAAAACATTCAGTACTTC
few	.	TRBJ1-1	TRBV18	CASSPDEYTEAFF	TGTGCCAGCTCCCCGGACGAATACACTGAAGCTTTCTTT
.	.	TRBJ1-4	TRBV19	CASSIVAAEEKLFF	TGTGCCAGTAGTATAGTGGCAGCGGAGGAAAAACTGTTTTTT
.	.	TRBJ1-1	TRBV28	CASSGIGMSRNPNTEAFF	TGTGCCAGCAGTGGGATAGGGATGTCCAGAAATCCGAACACTGAAGCTTTCTTT
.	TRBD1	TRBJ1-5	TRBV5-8	CASSLDRGDNQPQHF	TGTGCCAGCAGCTTAGACAGGGGCGACAATCAGCCCCAGCATTTT
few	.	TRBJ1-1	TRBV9	CASSVAWGSTEAFF	TGTGCCAGCAGCGTAGCTTGGGGTAGCACTGAAGCTTTCTTT
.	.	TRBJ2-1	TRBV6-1	CASSEESRAPYNEQFF	TGTGCCAGCAGTGAAGAGAGCAGGGCGCCCTACAATGAGCAGTTCTTC
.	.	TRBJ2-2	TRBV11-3	CASSLGTTNTGELFF	TGTGCCAGCAGCTTAGGGACAACCAACACCGGGGAGCTGTTTTTT
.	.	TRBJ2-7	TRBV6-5	CASSRRDTDLYEQYF	TGTGCCAGCAGTCGCCGGGACACTGACCTCTACGAGCAGTACTTC
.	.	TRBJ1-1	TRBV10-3	CAISDPGSEAFF	TGTGCCATCAGTGACCCTGGGAGTGAAGCTTTCTTT
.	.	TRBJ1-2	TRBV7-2	CASSLEGDGYTF	TGTGCCAGCAGCTTGGAAGGGGATGGCTACACCTTC
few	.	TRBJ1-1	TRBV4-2	CASSQMGQNTEAFF	TGTGCCAGCAGCCAGATGGGACAGAACACTGAAGCTTTCTTT